The 27 T cell receptor beta chains below were found in one sample sequenced in a study of technical replicates of blood from several donors. Assay: immunoSEQ multiplex PCR; the TCRdb copy retains only in-frame clones and omits some. The sample records 75,000 to 90,000 clones, 95% to 98% being singletons. Sequencing was carried out using T cells isolated from PBMCs. Source of these receptors: a human donor in good health.

The chain employs TRBV4-1 and TRBJ1-1; D is ambiguous. Trimming removed 0 bases from V and 4 bases from J, with 6 bases in between. Per germline, CDR1 MGHRA and CDR2 YSYEKL. CDR3 length: 13 amino acids. The CDR3 here is CASSQDGSTEAFF. The CDR3 bases are TGCGCCAGCAGCCAAGATGGGAGCACTGAAGCTTTCTTT.

The chain couples TRBV6-5 to TRBJ1-2; 9 bases map to TRBD1. The ends lost 9 bases at V and 8 bases at J; junction bases unmatched: 13. In germline, CDR1 is MNHEY, CDR2 SVGAGI. This CDR3 is built from 14 residues. CDR3 residues: CASSPYGTGRGYTF. The CDR3 nucleotides read TGTGCCAGTAGTCCCTATGGGACAGGGCGCGGCTACACCTTC.

This sequence joins TRBV6-6 and TRBJ2-7, with a weak D call TRBD1 (6 bases). The CDR3 covers 13 residues. Trimming took off 6 bases at V and 3 bases at J, with 12 bases between the two ends. Germline CDR1 MNHNY, CDR2 SVGAGI (reference sequence). The DNA of the CDR3 is TGTGCCAGCAGGGGGGACAAAAACTACGAGCAGTACTTC. Translating it yields CASRGDKNYEQYF.

V is TRBV7-3 and J is TRBJ2-2, with D possibly TRBD1 on 6 matching bases. CDR3 length: 16 amino acids. The V gene lost 4 bases and the J gene lost 5 bases, with 17 bases spanning the gap. Germline assignment: CDR1 SGHTA and CDR2 FQGTGA. The CDR3 sequence: CASSSDGNQGTGELFF. The CDR3 region has the DNA TGTGCCAGCAGCTCGGATGGCAATCAGGGGACCGGGGAGCTGTTTTTT.

This chain connects TRBV6-1 to TRBJ2-3; 8 bases are shared with TRBD2. CDR3 length: 14 amino acids. V was clipped by 7 bases and J by 5 bases; unmatched bases: 8. CDR1 is MNHNS and CDR2 is SASEGT in the germline V gene. Here the CDR3 DNA reads TGTGCCAGCATCTATAGCGGGAAATTAGATACGCAGTATTTT. Residues: CASIYSGKLDTQYF.

This chain uses TRBV19 with TRBJ2-5; 7 positions match TRBD2. This CDR3 contains 15 residues. Germline CDR1 LNHDA, CDR2 SQIVND (reference sequence). J was trimmed by 5 bases and V by 4 bases; bases with no gene match: 10. In DNA, the CDR3 is TGTGCCAGTAGTAAAAGGGCGATGGGGGGGGAGACCCAGTACTTC. This encodes CASSKRAMGGETQYF.

The rearrangement uses TRBV4-1 and TRBJ1-5, with D possibly matching TRBD1 (6 bases). V dropped 0 bases and J dropped 6 bases, with 6 bases sitting between them. Looked up from germline, CDR1 is MGHRA and CDR2 is YSYEKL. The CDR3 contains 13 residues. CDR3 DNA sequence: TGCGCCAGCAGCCAAGAGGGGGCTCAGCCCCAGCATTTT. Encoded protein: CASSQEGAQPQHF.

The chain joins TRBV29-1 to TRBJ2-1; D remains ambiguous. V dropped 3 bases and J dropped 0 bases, with 9 bases sitting between them. Germline-derived CDR1 and CDR2 are SQVTM and ANQGSEA. The CDR3 consists of 14 residues. The CDR3 DNA reads TGCAGCGTTGATCTACCCCACTCCTACAATGAGCAGTTCTTC. Amino acids: CSVDLPHSYNEQFF.

This clone has just one count. This chain links TRBV28 with TRBJ1-5; D might be TRBD1 (6 bases). Germline CDR1 MDHEN, CDR2 SYDVKM. The CDR3 extends over 14 amino acids. V was cut by 2 bases and J by 5 bases, with 10 bases left in between. The chain's CDR3 is CASSLGDIYQPQHF. The CDR3 bases are TGTGCCAGCAGTTTAGGGGACATCTATCAGCCCCAGCATTTT.

The chain carries TRBV29-1 and TRBJ1-5, with 7 bases fitting TRBD1. Germline V gene lookup returns CDR1 SQVTM and CDR2 ANQGSEA. V shed 6 bases, J shed 3 bases, and the junction held 2 bases outside the gene matches. The length of the CDR3 is 12 residues. CDR3 protein: CSVGQHNQPQHF. CDR3 coding DNA: TGCAGCGTGGGACAGCACAATCAGCCCCAGCATTTT.

V usage is TRBV4-1 and J usage is TRBJ2-7, with D perhaps matching TRBD2 (6 bases). CDR1 is MGHRA and CDR2 is YSYEKL in the germline V gene. V was clipped by 4 bases and J by 1 base, with 17 bases between them. The CDR3 contains 16 residues. CDR3 protein: CASSPVGGGTSYEQYF. The CDR3 region has the DNA TGCGCCAGCAGCCCGGTCGGGGGAGGAACTTCCTACGAGCAGTACTTC.

This chain joins TRBV28 and TRBJ2-2; 9 bases are a match to TRBD1. The CDR3 length is 14 residues. V lost 6 bases, J lost 7 bases, and 6 bases stayed unmatched. The germline V gene encodes CDR1 MDHEN and CDR2 SYDVKM. CDR3 in DNA: TGTGCCAGCAGGGACAGGGGAGGGAACGGGGAGCTGTTTTTT. Translated: CASRDRGGNGELFF.

Only one count was recorded for this clone. This chain connects TRBV7-3 to TRBJ2-1; a weak D match, TRBD1 (5 bases). CDR1 SGHTA and CDR2 FQGTGA come from the germline V gene. The V end was cut by 6 bases, the J end by 1 base, with 13 bases between. The CDR3 extends over 15 amino acids. In DNA form, the CDR3 reads TGTGCCAGCAGTTACAGCAGGACATCCTACAATGAGCAGTTCTTC. Amino acids: CASSYSRTSYNEQFF.

The V gene is TRBV28, the J gene TRBJ2-7, with TRBD1 matching over 10 bases. The CDR3 is made up of 15 amino acids. The ends lost 5 bases at V and 3 bases at J; junction bases unmatched: 7. Germline CDR1 reads MDHEN; CDR2 reads SYDVKM. CDR3 bases: TGTGCCAGCAGTCTACCGGGACAGGGGCACTACGAGCAGTACTTC. Translating it yields CASSLPGQGHYEQYF.

A single count supports this clone. This chain links TRBV10-3 with TRBJ1-1; no definite D call. V was pared by 4 bases and J by 4 bases, with 16 bases between. The CDR3 sequence is 15 residues long. Germline lookup yields CDR1 ENHRY and CDR2 SYGVKD. The CDR3 loop is CAISVASVGVTEAFF. The CDR3 region has the DNA TGTGCCATCAGTGTTGCCTCCGTCGGGGTCACTGAAGCTTTCTTT.

The rearrangement uses TRBV7-9 and TRBJ2-1; possibly TRBD2 for D (6 bases). CDR1 and CDR2 from the germline V gene are SEHNR and FQNEAQ (reference sequence). The CDR3 contains 13 residues. Trimming removed 7 bases at V and 8 bases at J, with 15 bases between. The CDR3 is CASKQEGQDEQFF. CDR3 nucleotides: TGTGCCAGCAAACAGGAGGGCCAGGATGAGCAGTTCTTC.

The chain couples TRBV7-9 to TRBJ2-1; 9 bases are shared with TRBD2. The germline gives CDR1 SEHNR, CDR2 FQNEAQ (reference sequence). The V segment lost 2 bases and the J segment 10 bases; nucleotides outside the gene matches: 6. There are 14 residues in the CDR3. The CDR3, as DNA: TGTGCCAGCAGCTTATATAGCGGGGGCCGGGAGCAGTTCTTC. Translated, it gives CASSLYSGGREQFF.

This sequence joins TRBV7-8 and TRBJ2-7; D is unclear. Germline CDR1 and CDR2: SGHVS and FQNEAQ. V shed 2 bases and J shed 4 bases, with 21 bases lying between them. The length of the CDR3 is 17 residues. The CDR3 nucleotides are TGTGCCAGCAGCTTACTCCGTCCGCCGAGAGGCAATTACGAGCAGTACTTC. The encoded protein is CASSLLRPPRGNYEQYF.

The chain joins TRBV5-1 to TRBJ2-1; perhaps TRBD2 as D (6 bases). The germline CDR1 and CDR2 sequences are SGHRS and YFSETQ. Between the trimmed V and J ends, which lost 6 bases and 0 bases, there was a span of 13 bases. The CDR3 is 15 residues long. The CDR3 DNA follows: TGCGCCAGCACGGCTAGCGCAGACTCCTACAATGAGCAGTTCTTC. Encoded protein: CASTASADSYNEQFF.

J is TRBJ1-1 and V is TRBV7-6; D uncertain. The CDR3 has 13 residues. Germline loops: CDR1 SGHVS, CDR2 FNYEAQ. The germline V and J ends were trimmed by 3 bases and 5 bases, with 10 bases remaining between them. CDR3 in amino acids: CASSFKLGTEAFF. For the CDR3, the DNA is TGTGCCAGCAGCTTCAAACTAGGGACTGAAGCTTTCTTT.

This chain uses TRBV7-2 with TRBJ2-5, with 7 bases that match TRBD2. Trimming removed 0 bases from V and 5 bases from J; junction bases left unmatched: 3. Germline assignment: CDR1 SGHTA and CDR2 FQGNSA. CDR3 length equals 14 residues. CDR3 sequence (DNA): TGTGCCAGCAGCTTAGCGGGAGCGGGGGAGACCCAGTACTTC. Protein product: CASSLAGAGETQYF.

This chain uses TRBV9 with TRBJ2-2, with 7 bases aligning to TRBD2. This CDR3 comprises 15 residues. V trimming: 1 base; J trimming: 2 bases; junction bases outside the gene matches: 2. Germline V lookup: CDR1 SGDLS, CDR2 YYNGEE. The CDR3 nucleotides are TGTGCCAGCAGCGTAACTAGCGCAAACACCGGGGAGCTGTTTTTT. Protein sequence: CASSVTSANTGELFF.

This chain uses TRBV2 with TRBJ1-2; the match to TRBD1 covers 7 bases. CDR3 length: 14 amino acids. Germline CDR1 SNHLY, CDR2 FYNNEI. Trimming removed 7 bases from V and 2 bases from J; junction bases left unmatched: 7. As DNA, the CDR3 is TGTGCCAGCACCGGGACAGTCGGAAACTATGGCTACACCTTC. This encodes CASTGTVGNYGYTF.

The chain uses TRBV5-1 and TRBJ2-1; 7 bases are shared with TRBD2. Unmatched junction bases numbered 5, after V lost 0 bases and J lost 5 bases. Looked up from germline, CDR1 is SGHRS and CDR2 is YFSETQ. The CDR3 runs to 15 residues. The CDR3 nucleotides are TGCGCCAGCAGCTTGGTAGCGGGCCAAGACAATGAGCAGTTCTTC. Translated, it gives CASSLVAGQDNEQFF.

V usage is TRBV2 and J usage is TRBJ2-5; no firm D call. This CDR3 comprises 14 residues. V dropped 7 bases and J dropped 5 bases, with 17 bases sitting between them. Germline CDR1 is SNHLY and CDR2 is FYNNEI. The CDR3 coding sequence is TGTGCCAGCAATTTTTTCGAGAGTCGGGAGACCCAGTACTTC. Amino acids: CASNFFESRETQYF.

This clone was picked up one time. The rearrangement uses TRBV27 and TRBJ1-4; 10 bases match TRBD1. The CDR3 covers 14 residues. CDR1 is MNHEY and CDR2 is SMNVEV in the germline V gene (reference sequence). The V gene end was trimmed by 5 bases and the J gene end by 5 bases; junction bases not matched to a gene: 2. CDR3 coding DNA: TGTGCCAGCAGTCCGGGACAGGGGAATGAAAAACTGTTTTTT. Translation gives CASSPGQGNEKLFF.

The gene calls are TRBV11-2 and TRBJ1-2, with D possibly TRBD1 on 5 matching bases. The V gene's germline CDR1 is SGHAT and CDR2 FQNNGV. The V gene lost 1 base and the J gene lost 13 bases, with 16 bases spanning the gap. The CDR3 is made up of 13 amino acids. CDR3 DNA: TGTGCCAGCAGCTTAGCCGATAGACAGAAAATCACCTTC. Its protein product is CASSLADRQKITF. The whole variable domain, remainder taken from reference TRBV11-2 and TRBJ1-2, is EAGVAQSPRYKIIEKRQSVAFWCNPISGHATLYWYQQILGQGPKLLIQFQNNGVVDDSQLPKDRFSAERLKGVDSTLKIQPAKLEDSAVYLCASSLADRQKITFGSGTRLTVV.